The 27 T cell receptor beta chains listed next were all sequenced from one sample in a study of T cell responses to AZD1222 COVID-19 vaccine. Libraries were prepared by immunoSEQ multiplex PCR; TCRdb keeps only in-frame clonotypes and omits some of them. The data hold 180,000 or so clones, with 90% to 95% observed a single time. Material: peripheral blood, obtained on day 0 of AZD1222 vaccination. The receptors derive from an adult in good health.

V and J are TRBV11-2 and TRBJ1-1, with a weak D call TRBD1 (6 bases). The CDR3 sequence is 15 residues long. Per germline, CDR1 SGHAT and CDR2 FQNNGV. Trimming shortened V by 6 bases and J by 8 bases, and 22 bases separated the two germline ends. The CDR3, as DNA: TGTGCCAGCAGGAAACCTGGGGGCCTCCCGAGGGAAGCTTTCTTT. Translation: CASRKPGGLPREAFF.

The rearrangement uses TRBV24-1 and TRBJ2-3; D not certain. CDR1 and CDR2 from the germline V gene are KGHDR and SFDVKD. The CDR3 has 11 amino acids. Trimming took 4 bases from V and 12 from J, leaving 10 bases between them. CDR3 bases: TGTGCCACCAGTGAGTCCAGAAGCCAGTATTTT. Residues: CATSESRSQYF.

This clone was recorded once. CDR3 coding DNA: TGTGCCAGCCAGAGCGGGGGGAAAGGTCAGCCCCAGCATTTT. Its protein is CASQSGGKGQPQHF. The rearrangement uses TRBV27 and TRBJ1-5; D perhaps matches TRBD1 (5 bases). Trimming took off 8 bases at V and 6 bases at J, with 17 bases between the two ends. The CDR3 sequence is 14 residues long. Per the germline V gene, CDR1 is MNHEY and CDR2 is SMNVEV (reference sequence).

The V and J genes are TRBV6-1 and TRBJ2-7; perhaps TRBD1 as D (6 bases). The germline V gene encodes CDR1 MNHNS and CDR2 SASEGT. The length of the CDR3 is 14 residues. V was clipped by 2 bases and J by 3 bases, with 11 bases between them. CDR3 nucleotides: TGTGCCAGCAGTGAATCGACAGGCGGCTACGAGCAGTACTTC. As protein: CASSESTGGYEQYF.

This rearrangement joins TRBV11-3 to TRBJ2-1, with TRBD2 as a possible D gene (6 bases). This CDR3 is built from 15 residues. CDR1 SGHNT and CDR2 YENEEA come from the germline V gene. The V end was cut by 1 base, the J end by 5 bases, with 12 bases between. The CDR3 sequence: CASSLAPGEDNEQFF. The CDR3 DNA sequence: TGTGCCAGCAGCTTAGCTCCGGGAGAGGACAATGAGCAGTTCTTC. The variable domain in full, with the rest retrieved from reference TRBV11-3 and TRBJ2-1, is EAGVVQSPRYKIIEKKQPVAFWCNPISGHNTLYWYLQNLGQGPELLIRYENEEAVDDSQLPKDRFSAERLKGVDSTLKIQPAELGDSAVYLCASSLAPGEDNEQFFGPGTRLTVL.

This clone has only one observation. The chain links TRBV9 to TRBJ1-3; D is ambiguous. Trimming took 0 bases from V and 2 from J, leaving 6 bases between them. Germline V CDR1 and CDR2: SGDLS, YYNGEE. This CDR3 is built from 14 residues. The CDR3 nucleotides read TGTGCCAGCAGCGTAGGGGCGACTGGAAACACCATATATTTT. Amino acids: CASSVGATGNTIYF.

The chain employs TRBV29-1 and TRBJ2-1; TRBD2 aligns across 10 bases. CDR1 SQVTM and CDR2 ANQGSEA come from the germline V gene. Trimming took 5 bases from V and 4 from J; bases not matched to a gene: 8. The CDR3 totals 15 residues. The CDR3 here is CSVSAGGDLYNEQFF. The CDR3 DNA reads TGCAGCGTTTCAGCGGGGGGGGACTTATACAATGAGCAGTTCTTC.

The chain is built from TRBV2 and TRBJ2-1; TRBD2 agrees at 7 bases. This CDR3 contains 16 residues. Germline V lookup: CDR1 SNHLY, CDR2 FYNNEI. J lost 0 bases, V lost 2 bases, and 4 bases had no gene match. The CDR3 nucleotides read TGTGCCAGCAGTGAATTCGGCGGGAGCTCCTACAATGAGCAGTTCTTC. Translation gives CASSEFGGSSYNEQFF. Filled out from reference TRBV2 and TRBJ2-1, the complete variable domain reads EPEVTQTPSHQVTQMGQEVILRCVPISNHLYFYWYRQILGQKVEFLVSFYNNEISEKSEIFDDQFSVERPDGSNFTLKIRSTKLEDSAMYFCASSEFGGSSYNEQFFGPGTRLTVL.

J is TRBJ1-1 and V is TRBV11-1; D ambiguous. Germline CDR1 and CDR2: SGHAT and FQDESV (reference sequence). This CDR3 is built from 14 residues. Trimming shortened V by 4 bases and J by 6 bases, and 15 bases separated the two germline ends. The CDR3 nucleotides read TGTGCCAGCAGCTCTATTTCGGACGGGGCTGAAGCTTTCTTT. Translation: CASSSISDGAEAFF.

The chain carries TRBV10-3 and TRBJ2-1; 8 positions agree with TRBD2. The ends lost 5 bases at V and 9 bases at J; junction bases unmatched: 6. The CDR3 has 13 residues. Germline CDR1 is ENHRY and CDR2 is SYGVKD. The CDR3 DNA reads TGTGCCATCAGTCGAAACCGGGAGGGTGAGCAGTTCTTC. This gives the protein CAISRNREGEQFF.

This rearrangement joins TRBV7-7 to TRBJ2-2, with D maybe TRBD1 (6 bases). The CDR3 sequence is 15 residues long. V was trimmed by 5 bases and J by 1 base, leaving 11 bases between them. Germline V gene data show CDR1 as SSHAT and CDR2 as FNYEAQ (reference sequence). CDR3 region: CASSKGGQNTGELFF. The CDR3 region has the DNA TGTGCCAGCAGCAAAGGGGGACAGAACACCGGGGAGCTGTTTTTT.

The rearrangement links TRBV6-4 to TRBJ2-2; D perhaps matches TRBD2 (6 bases). Trimming pared 6 bases from V and 5 bases from J, leaving 10 bases between. This CDR3 spans 13 amino acids. The germline CDR1 and CDR2 sequences are MRHNA and SNTAGT. CDR3 DNA sequence: TGTGCCAGCAGAAGGAGCGGGACCGGGGAGCTGTTTTTT. Protein product: CASRRSGTGELFF.

The chain combines TRBV7-8 with TRBJ2-7; no reliable D call. Deletions cut 5 bases from V and 7 bases from J, with 21 bases between. The CDR3 extends over 15 amino acids. Per germline, CDR1 SGHVS and CDR2 FQNEAQ. In DNA, the CDR3 is TGTGCCAGCAGCGTTCCACCGGGTCCTGGGCGGGAGCAGTACTTC. This encodes CASSVPPGPGREQYF.

The chain couples TRBV6-6 to TRBJ2-1, with 12 bases fitting TRBD2. V trimming: 6 bases; J trimming: 4 bases; junction bases outside the gene matches: 4. This CDR3 has 15 amino acids. Germline V gene lookup returns CDR1 MNHNY and CDR2 SVGAGI (reference sequence). For the CDR3, the DNA is TGTGCCAGCAGCCCGACTAGCGGGAGTTACAATGAGCAGTTCTTC. This encodes CASSPTSGSYNEQFF.

The chain combines TRBV2 with TRBJ2-7; 7 bases fit TRBD1. The germline V gene encodes CDR1 SNHLY and CDR2 FYNNEI. V shed 7 bases, J shed 1 base, and the junction held 13 bases outside the gene matches. The CDR3 runs to 16 residues. In DNA, the CDR3 is TGTGCCAGCACGACAGGGTATGGTATTGGGTCCTACGAGCAGTACTTC. Its protein product is CASTTGYGIGSYEQYF.

The J gene is TRBJ1-5, the V gene TRBV5-5; no clear D. The CDR3 runs to 14 residues. With 2 bases removed from V and 5 bases from J, the gap between germline ends came to 11 bases. Germline V gene sequence: CDR1 SGHKS, CDR2 YYEKEE (reference sequence). CDR3 region: CASSFGGNDQPQHF. The CDR3 nucleotides are TGTGCCAGCAGCTTCGGAGGGAACGATCAGCCCCAGCATTTT.

The V gene is TRBV7-9, the J gene TRBJ1-5, with D uncertain. The CDR3 runs 12 residues. The V gene lost 3 bases and the J gene lost 4 bases, with 4 bases spanning the gap. Germline V gene sequence: CDR1 SEHNR, CDR2 FQNEAQ (reference sequence). CDR3 coding DNA: TGTGCCAGCAGCTTTGGGAATCAGCCCCAGCATTTT. Protein sequence: CASSFGNQPQHF.

This chain joins TRBV11-3 and TRBJ1-1; a possible D gene is TRBD1 (5 bases). V lost 5 bases, J lost 4 bases, and 11 bases lay in between. CDR1 and CDR2 (germline): SGHNT, YENEEA. This CDR3 spans 13 amino acids. The CDR3: CASSRGDGTEAFF. The CDR3 DNA sequence: TGTGCCAGCAGCCGCGGGGACGGCACTGAAGCTTTCTTT.

V gene TRBV5-1 combines with J gene TRBJ2-7; D might be TRBD1 or TRBD2, each matching 5 bases. Germline CDR1 SGHRS, CDR2 YFSETQ. The CDR3 spans 16 residues. Between the trimmed V and J ends, which lost 3 bases and 5 bases, there was a span of 21 bases. This chain's CDR3 is CASSWSQGPLSHEQYF. The DNA of the CDR3 is TGCGCCAGCAGCTGGTCGCAGGGACCTTTGTCCCACGAGCAGTACTTC.

Here the CDR3 reads CASSLVWGGEQYF. Written as DNA, the CDR3 is TGTGCCAGCAGCTTGGTTTGGGGTGGAGAGCAGTACTTC. The V call is TRBV5-4, the J call TRBJ2-7, with D unclear. V dropped 0 bases and J dropped 7 bases, with 11 bases sitting between them. The CDR3 has 13 amino acids. CDR1 and CDR2 (germline): SGHNT, YYREEE (reference sequence).

This chain links TRBV10-3 with TRBJ2-7; 8 bases line up with TRBD1. This CDR3 contains 15 residues. The J segment lost 0 bases and the V segment lost 4 bases, leaving 5 bases of the junction unmatched. Per germline, CDR1 ENHRY and CDR2 SYGVKD. The CDR3 region has the DNA TGTGCCATCAGTGGTGGACAGGGTAGCTCCTACGAGCAGTACTTC. The encoded protein is CAISGGQGSSYEQYF.

This sequence joins TRBV7-8 and TRBJ2-3; D may be TRBD1 (6 bases). V lost 1 base, J lost 10 bases, and 9 bases lay in between. Germline V gene sequence: CDR1 SGHVS, CDR2 FQNEAQ. CDR3 size: 12 residues. Here the CDR3 reads CASSLGAGAQYF. The CDR3 DNA follows: TGTGCCAGCAGCTTAGGGGCAGGGGCGCAGTATTTT.

This chain uses TRBV5-1 with TRBJ2-1, with TRBD2 identical over 10 bases. Germline trimming cut 2 bases from V and 8 bases from J; bases unmatched to any gene: 10. The germline V gene has CDR1 SGHRS and CDR2 YFSETQ. The CDR3 has 16 residues. CDR3 coding DNA: TGCGCCAGCAGCTTTGCTAGCGGGAGTATTTCGGATGAGCAGTTCTTC. This codes for CASSFASGSISDEQFF.

The gene calls are TRBV7-8 and TRBJ1-5, with D possibly matching TRBD1 (5 bases). CDR3 size: 15 residues. CDR1 and CDR2 (germline): SGHVS, FQNEAQ. Trimming left V 3 bases short and J 4 bases short, with 13 bases between. The CDR3 spells CASSLKRGDNQPQHF. CDR3 DNA sequence: TGTGCCAGCAGCTTGAAACGGGGGGATAATCAGCCCCAGCATTTT.

The CDR3 DNA sequence: TGTGCCAGCAGCGGCCCGCCCGGGACAGGACCTACCTACGAGCAGTACTTC. It encodes CASSGPPGTGPTYEQYF. This chain uses TRBV5-4 with TRBJ2-7; 8 nucleotides line up with TRBD1. Germline lookup yields CDR1 SGHNT and CDR2 YYREEE (reference sequence). This CDR3 spans 17 amino acids. V trimming: 4 bases; J trimming: 2 bases; junction bases outside the gene matches: 14.

This rearrangement joins TRBV5-3 to TRBJ1-1; 8 bases align to TRBD1. TRBV5-3 counts as an open reading frame of uncertain function. Trimming at V came to 4 bases and at J to 4 bases, leaving 6 bases not matched to a gene. The CDR3 totals 14 residues. Here the CDR3 reads CARSPGQGSTEAFF. The CDR3 nucleotides read TGTGCCAGAAGCCCCGGACAGGGTAGCACTGAAGCTTTCTTT.

This sequence joins TRBV9 and TRBJ1-3, with D possibly being TRBD1 (5 bases). The V end was cut by 5 bases, the J end by 0 bases, with 12 bases between. CDR1 is SGDLS, CDR2 YYNGEE, per germline. This CDR3 is 15 amino acids long. CDR3 region: CASSKTDSSGNTIYF. The CDR3 region has the DNA TGTGCCAGCAGTAAAACCGACAGCTCTGGAAACACCATATATTTT.